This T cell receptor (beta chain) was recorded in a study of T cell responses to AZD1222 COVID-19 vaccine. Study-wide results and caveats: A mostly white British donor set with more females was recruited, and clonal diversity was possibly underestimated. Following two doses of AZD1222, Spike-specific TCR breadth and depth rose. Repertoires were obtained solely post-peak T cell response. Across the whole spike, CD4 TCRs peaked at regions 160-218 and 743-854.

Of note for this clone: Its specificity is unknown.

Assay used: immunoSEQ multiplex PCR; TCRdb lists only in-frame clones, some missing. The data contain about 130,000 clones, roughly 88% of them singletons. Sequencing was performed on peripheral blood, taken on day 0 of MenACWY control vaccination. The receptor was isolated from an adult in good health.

The chain's CDR3 is CASSRAGDSEAFF. CDR3 DNA: TGTGCCAGCAGCCGGGCAGGGGATTCTGAAGCTTTCTTT. The rearrangement uses TRBV6-5 and TRBJ1-1; D is perhaps TRBD1 (6 bases). The V end was cut by 6 bases, the J end by 6 bases, with 14 bases between. CDR3 size: 13 residues. Germline assignment: CDR1 MNHEY and CDR2 SVGAGI.